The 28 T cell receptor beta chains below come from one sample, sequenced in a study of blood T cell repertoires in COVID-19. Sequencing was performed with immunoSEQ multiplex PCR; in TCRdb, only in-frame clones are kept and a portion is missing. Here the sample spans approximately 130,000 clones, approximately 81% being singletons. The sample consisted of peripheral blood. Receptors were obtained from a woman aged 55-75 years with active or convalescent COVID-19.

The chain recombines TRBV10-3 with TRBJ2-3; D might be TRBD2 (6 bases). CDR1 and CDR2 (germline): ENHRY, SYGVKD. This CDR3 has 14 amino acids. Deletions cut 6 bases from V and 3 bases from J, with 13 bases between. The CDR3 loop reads CAIRGRSGTDTQYF. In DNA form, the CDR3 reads TGTGCCATCAGGGGGAGGTCAGGAACAGATACGCAGTATTTT.

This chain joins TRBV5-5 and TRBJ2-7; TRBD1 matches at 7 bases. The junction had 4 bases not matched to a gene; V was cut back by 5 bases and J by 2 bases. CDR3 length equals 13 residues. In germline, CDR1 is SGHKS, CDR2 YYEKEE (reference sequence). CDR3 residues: CASRDTGAYEQYF. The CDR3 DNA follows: TGTGCCAGCAGGGATACAGGGGCCTACGAGCAGTACTTC.

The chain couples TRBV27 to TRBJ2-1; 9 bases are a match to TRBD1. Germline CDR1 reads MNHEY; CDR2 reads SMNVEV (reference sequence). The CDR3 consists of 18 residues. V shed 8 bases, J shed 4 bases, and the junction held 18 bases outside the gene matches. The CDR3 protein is CASSVSPAGQGLYNEQFF. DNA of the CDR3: TGTGCCAGCTCAGTTTCCCCCGCTGGACAGGGGCTTTACAATGAGCAGTTCTTC.

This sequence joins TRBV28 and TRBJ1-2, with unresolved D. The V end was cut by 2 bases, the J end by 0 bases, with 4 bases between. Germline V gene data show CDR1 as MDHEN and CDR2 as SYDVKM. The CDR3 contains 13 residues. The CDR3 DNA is TGTGCCAGCAGTTTACGTACTAACTATGGCTACACCTTC. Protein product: CASSLRTNYGYTF.

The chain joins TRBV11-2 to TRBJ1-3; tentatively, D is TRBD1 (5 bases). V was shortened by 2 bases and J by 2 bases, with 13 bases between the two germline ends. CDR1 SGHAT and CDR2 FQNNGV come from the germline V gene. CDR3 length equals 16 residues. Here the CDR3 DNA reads TGTGCCAGCAGCTTACCTCCCGGGACTACTGGAAACACCATATATTTT. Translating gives CASSLPPGTTGNTIYF.

CDR3 sequence: CASSLQPSGGNSPLHF. Here the CDR3 DNA reads TGCGCCAGCAGCTTGCAGCCCAGCGGAGGTAATTCACCCCTCCACTTT. This sequence joins TRBV5-1 and TRBJ1-6; D not certain. There are 16 residues in the CDR3. V gave up 1 base and J gave up 6 bases, with 14 bases separating them. Germline V lookup: CDR1 SGHRS, CDR2 YFSETQ. The full variable domain, its missing parts supplied by reference TRBV5-1 and TRBJ1-6, is KAGVTQTPRYLIKTRGQQVTLSCSPISGHRSVSWYQQTPGQGLQFLFEYFSETQRNKGNFPGRFSGRQFSNSRSEMNVSTLELGDSALYLCASSLQPSGGNSPLHFGNGTRLTVT.

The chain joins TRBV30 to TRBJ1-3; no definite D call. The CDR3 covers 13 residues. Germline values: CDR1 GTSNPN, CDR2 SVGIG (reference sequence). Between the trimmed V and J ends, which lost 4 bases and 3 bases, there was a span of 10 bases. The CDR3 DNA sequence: TGTGCCTGGAAAGCGGCAGGTGGAAACACCATATATTTT. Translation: CAWKAAGGNTIYF.

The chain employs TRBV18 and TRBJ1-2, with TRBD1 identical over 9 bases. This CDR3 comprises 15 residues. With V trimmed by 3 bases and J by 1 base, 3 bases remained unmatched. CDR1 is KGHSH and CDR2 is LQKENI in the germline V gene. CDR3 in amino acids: CASSPSTGGNYGYTF. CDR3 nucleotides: TGTGCCAGCTCACCGTCGACAGGGGGTAACTATGGCTACACCTTC. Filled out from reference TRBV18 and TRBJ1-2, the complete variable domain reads NAGVMQNPRHLVRRRGQEARLRCSPMKGHSHVYWYRQLPEEGLKFMVYLQKENIIDESGMPKERFSAEFPKEGPSILRIQQVVRGDSAAYFCASSPSTGGNYGYTFGSGTRLTVV.

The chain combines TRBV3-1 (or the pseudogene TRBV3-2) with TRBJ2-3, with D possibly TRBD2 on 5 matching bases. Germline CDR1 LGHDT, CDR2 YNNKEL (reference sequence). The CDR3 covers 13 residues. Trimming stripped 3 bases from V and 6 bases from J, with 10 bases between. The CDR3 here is CASSQGRGDTQYF. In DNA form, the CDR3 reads TGTGCCAGCAGCCAGGGGAGAGGTGATACGCAGTATTTT.

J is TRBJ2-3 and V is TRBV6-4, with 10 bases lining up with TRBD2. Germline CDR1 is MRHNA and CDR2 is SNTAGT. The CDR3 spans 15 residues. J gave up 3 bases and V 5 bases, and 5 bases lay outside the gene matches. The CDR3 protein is CASSPGTSDTDTQYF. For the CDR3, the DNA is TGTGCCAGCAGTCCCGGGACTAGCGATACAGATACGCAGTATTTT.

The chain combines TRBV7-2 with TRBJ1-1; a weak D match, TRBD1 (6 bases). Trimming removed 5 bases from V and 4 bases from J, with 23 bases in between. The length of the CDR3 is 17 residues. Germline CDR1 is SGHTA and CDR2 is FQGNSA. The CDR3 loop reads CASSQRPSIQGSTEAFF. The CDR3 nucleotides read TGTGCCAGCAGCCAGCGACCCTCCATACAGGGTAGCACTGAAGCTTTCTTT.

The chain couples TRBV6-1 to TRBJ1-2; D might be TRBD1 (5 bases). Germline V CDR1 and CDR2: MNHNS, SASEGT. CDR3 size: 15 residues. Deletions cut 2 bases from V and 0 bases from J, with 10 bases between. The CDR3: CASSEQAGTNYGYTF. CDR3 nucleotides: TGTGCCAGCAGTGAACAGGCAGGGACTAACTATGGCTACACCTTC.

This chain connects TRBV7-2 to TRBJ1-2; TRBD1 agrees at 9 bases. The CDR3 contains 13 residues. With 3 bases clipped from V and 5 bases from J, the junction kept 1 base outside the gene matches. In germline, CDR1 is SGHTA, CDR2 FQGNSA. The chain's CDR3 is CASSFGTGYGYTF. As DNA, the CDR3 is TGTGCCAGCAGCTTCGGGACAGGGTATGGCTACACCTTC.

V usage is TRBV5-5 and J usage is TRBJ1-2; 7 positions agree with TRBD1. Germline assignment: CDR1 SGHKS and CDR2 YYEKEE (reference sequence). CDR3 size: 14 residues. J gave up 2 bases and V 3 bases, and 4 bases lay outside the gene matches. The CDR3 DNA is TGTGCCAGCAGCTCGGAGGGGGCAAACTATGGCTACACCTTC. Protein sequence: CASSSEGANYGYTF.

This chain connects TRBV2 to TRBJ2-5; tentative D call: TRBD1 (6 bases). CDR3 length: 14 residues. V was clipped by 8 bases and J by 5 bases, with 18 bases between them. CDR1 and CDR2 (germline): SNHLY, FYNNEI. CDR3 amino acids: CASGGESGRETQYF. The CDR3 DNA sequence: TGTGCCAGCGGGGGCGAGTCTGGACGGGAGACCCAGTACTTC.

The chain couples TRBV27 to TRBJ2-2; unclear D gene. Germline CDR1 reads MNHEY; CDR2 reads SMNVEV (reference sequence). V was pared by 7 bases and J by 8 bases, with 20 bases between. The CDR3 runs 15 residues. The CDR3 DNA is TGTGCCAGCACCCCCTTCCCCGGTTATCGGGGGGAGCTGTTTTTT. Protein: CASTPFPGYRGELFF.

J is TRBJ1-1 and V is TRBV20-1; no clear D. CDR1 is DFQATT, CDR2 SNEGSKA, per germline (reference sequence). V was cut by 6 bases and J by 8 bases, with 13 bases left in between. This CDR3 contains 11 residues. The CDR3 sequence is CSASIVQEAFF. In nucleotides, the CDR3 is TGCAGTGCCTCAATTGTGCAGGAAGCTTTCTTT.

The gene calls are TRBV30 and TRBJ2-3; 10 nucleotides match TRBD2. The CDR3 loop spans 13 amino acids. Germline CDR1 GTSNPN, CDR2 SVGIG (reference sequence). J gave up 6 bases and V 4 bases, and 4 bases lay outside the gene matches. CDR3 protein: CAWTSGSPDTQYF. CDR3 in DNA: TGTGCCTGGACTAGCGGGAGCCCGGATACGCAGTATTTT.

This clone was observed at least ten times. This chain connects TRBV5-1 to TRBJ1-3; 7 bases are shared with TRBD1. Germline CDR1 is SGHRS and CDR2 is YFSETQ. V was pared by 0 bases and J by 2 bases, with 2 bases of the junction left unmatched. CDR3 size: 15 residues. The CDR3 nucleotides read TGCGCCAGCAGCTTGGTTGGGACAGCTGGAAACACCATATATTTT. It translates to CASSLVGTAGNTIYF.

Written as DNA, the CDR3 is TGCGCCAGCAGCCTTAGCGGGAGCGAGACCGGGGAGCTGTTTTTT. This codes for CASSLSGSETGELFF. The chain is built from TRBV4-1 and TRBJ2-2; 9 bases agree with TRBD2. The CDR3 sequence is 15 residues long. CDR1 is MGHRA and CDR2 is YSYEKL in the germline V gene. Trimming removed 4 bases from V and 5 bases from J; junction bases left unmatched: 5.

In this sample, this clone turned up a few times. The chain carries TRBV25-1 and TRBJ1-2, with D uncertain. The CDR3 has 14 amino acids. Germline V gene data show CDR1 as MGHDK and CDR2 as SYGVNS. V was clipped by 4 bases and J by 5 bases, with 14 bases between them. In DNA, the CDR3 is TGTGCCAGCAGTGGGGTCCAAGGAGGGTATGGCTACACCTTC. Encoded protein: CASSGVQGGYGYTF.

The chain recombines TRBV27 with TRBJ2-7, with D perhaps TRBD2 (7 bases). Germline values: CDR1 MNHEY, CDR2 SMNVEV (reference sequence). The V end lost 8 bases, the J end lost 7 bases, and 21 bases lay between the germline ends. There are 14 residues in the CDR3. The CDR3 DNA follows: TGTGCCAGCGGGGGGGGCAGGGCCCGAGGGGAGCAGTACTTC. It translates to CASGGGRARGEQYF.

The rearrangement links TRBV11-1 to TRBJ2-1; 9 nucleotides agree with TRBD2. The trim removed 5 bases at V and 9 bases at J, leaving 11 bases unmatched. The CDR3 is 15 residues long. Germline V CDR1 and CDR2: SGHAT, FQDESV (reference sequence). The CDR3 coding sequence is TGTGCCAGCAGCCTACTAGCGGGCGGCACCTTTGAGCAGTTCTTC. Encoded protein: CASSLLAGGTFEQFF. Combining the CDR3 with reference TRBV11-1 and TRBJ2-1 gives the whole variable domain EAEVAQSPRYKITEKSQAVAFWCDPISGHATLYWYRQILGQGPELLVQFQDESVVDDSQLPKDRFSAERLKGVDSTLKIQPAELGDSAMYLCASSLLAGGTFEQFFGPGTRLTVL.

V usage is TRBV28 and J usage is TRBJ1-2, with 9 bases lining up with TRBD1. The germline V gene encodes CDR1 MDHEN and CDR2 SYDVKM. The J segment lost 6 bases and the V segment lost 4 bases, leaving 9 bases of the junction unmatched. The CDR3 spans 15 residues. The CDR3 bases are TGTGCCAGCAGTTCCGGACAGGGGAGACGGGATGGCTACACCTTC. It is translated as CASSSGQGRRDGYTF.

The CDR3 bases are TGTGCCAGCAGCCCCCGGAACCGGGGGGGTTTCTATGGCTACACCTTC. Protein product: CASSPRNRGGFYGYTF. The chain links TRBV4-2 to TRBJ1-2; possible D gene TRBD1, 5 bases. CDR3 size: 16 residues. The germline V gene encodes CDR1 LGHNA and CDR2 YNFKEQ. V was pared by 4 bases and J by 4 bases, with 19 bases between.

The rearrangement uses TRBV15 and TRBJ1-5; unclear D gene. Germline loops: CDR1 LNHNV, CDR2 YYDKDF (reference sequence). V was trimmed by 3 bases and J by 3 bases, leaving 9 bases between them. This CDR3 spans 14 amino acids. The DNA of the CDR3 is TGTGCCACCAGCAGGGAGCGGGTCAATCAGCCCCAGCATTTT. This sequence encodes CATSRERVNQPQHF.

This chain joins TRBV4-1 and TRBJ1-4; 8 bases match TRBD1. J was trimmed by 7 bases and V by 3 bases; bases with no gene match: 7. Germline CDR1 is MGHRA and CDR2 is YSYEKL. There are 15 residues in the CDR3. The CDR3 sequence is CASSQGRQGTEKLFF. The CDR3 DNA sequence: TGCGCCAGCAGCCAGGGTAGACAGGGGACTGAAAAACTGTTTTTT.

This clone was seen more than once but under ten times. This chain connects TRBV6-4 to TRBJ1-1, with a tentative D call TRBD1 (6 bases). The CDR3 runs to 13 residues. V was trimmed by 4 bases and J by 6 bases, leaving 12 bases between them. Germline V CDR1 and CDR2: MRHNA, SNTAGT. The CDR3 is CASSVVSGAEAFF. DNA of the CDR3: TGTGCCAGCAGTGTAGTTTCAGGGGCTGAAGCTTTCTTT.